This entry is about one TCR beta chain. This sample was included in a study of blood T cells in healthy people across ages. Germline V gene data show CDR1 as MGHDK and CDR2 as SYGVNS. The CDR3 consists of 11 residues. Then a second PCR, running roughly 7 to 12 cycles, was carried out with a sample-barcoded 5' primer and a J-beta primer mix. Via MiXCR, TCRdb re-called the 5' RACE reads, giving one row per CDR3 protein. This table has roughly 800,000 distinct CDR3 sequences, more than 20% appearing once. These data also formed part of another study, on T cells of mothers and their children.

J is TRBJ2-1 and V is TRBV25-1, with unresolved D. The closer fit of TRBJ2-5 to the DNA end suggests the J call may be wrong. Sequences were obtained from blood. This receptor was identified in a boy aged 10-17 years in good health. The chain's CDR3 is CASSVSSAQYF. Written as DNA, the CDR3 is TGTGCCAGCAGTGTTTCCTCGGCCCAGTACTTC.